This T cell receptor beta chain was observed in a study of cytomegalovirus exposure and HLA in healthy donors. Whole-study context: From donors who were HLA-typed, an early data release held 80 million to 95 million unique TCRs. The Caucasian-associated ancestry cluster held under 90% of around 380 genotyped donors.

Overall study results and limits: In vitro data verified a few CMV-associated chains as specific for CMV antigens.

CDR3 length: 14 residues. Trimming cost V 3 bases and J 5 bases, with 14 bases left between them. Germline CDR1 and CDR2: SGDLS and YYNGEE. The PCR made use of 60 Vbeta and 13 Jbeta primers. The method was immunoSEQ multiplex PCR; TCRdb's version includes in-frame clones alone and lacks a portion of them. Found here are roughly 190,000 clones, roughly 74% of them singletons; the top ten hold 2.9%. Concerning this clone itself: Its antigen is as yet unknown.

The material sequenced was PBMCs. The chain is built from TRBV9 and TRBJ1-1; D ambiguous. This clonotype was sampled from a female donor in good health and CMV-seronegative. CDR3 bases: TGTGCCAGCAGCGCCGAGGGTGTCTGGACTGAAGCTTTCTTT. Translation: CASSAEGVWTEAFF.